The entry below describes one TCR beta chain. The antigen remains undetermined. This sample stems from a study of tumor-infiltrating lymphocytes in localized non-small cell lung cancer. Here immunoSEQ multiplex PCR was the method, and the copy in TCRdb shows in-frame clones only, minus some. The table includes 6,000 to 7,000 clones, about 67% detected once. Findings of the study overall: Recurrence-free survival showed no association with tumor T-cell fraction. Not all patients were TCR sequenced, owing to tissue quantity. Different pieces of the same tissue were used for each assay.

The germline CDR1 and CDR2 sequences are MNHEY and SVGAGI. The CDR3 is 13 amino acids. Trimming removed 2 bases from V and 5 bases from J, with 9 bases in between. The receptor comes from a human donor with non-small cell lung cancer. Sequenced: lung tumor tissue. This chain joins TRBV6-5 and TRBJ2-5; D could derive from TRBD1 or TRBD2 (5 bases each). In DNA, the CDR3 is TGTGCCAGCAGTTACAGTTGGGGGGAGACCCAGTACTTC. Translating gives CASSYSWGETQYF.